The 3 T cell receptor beta chains in this list originate from one sample, sequenced in a study of T-cell reconstitution after alpha-beta-depleted transplantation in children. Using unique molecular identifiers, the investigators prepared the TCRbeta library. TCRdb ran MiXCR on the PCR reads and lists one entry per CDR3 protein. The sample has some 350,000 distinct CDR3 sequences; roughly 17% are singletons. The sequenced sample was PBMCs, mostly from graft donor cells, obtained 360 days after TCRalphabeta/CD19-depleted stem cell transplant. The receptors were gathered from a male patient aged 2-10 years who had a stem cell transplant for acute lymphoblastic leukemia, so the T cells may come from the graft donor.

This clonotype came up a few times. This chain joins TRBV30 and TRBJ2-3; TRBD2 matches 12 bases. Per germline, CDR1 GTSNPN and CDR2 SVGIG (reference sequence). The V segment lost 2 bases and the J segment 3 bases; nucleotides outside the gene matches: 6. CDR3 length equals 16 residues. CDR3 DNA sequence: TGTGCCTGGAGTCGTCTAGCGGGAGGGTTAACAGATACGCAGTATTTT. It codes for CAWSRLAGGLTDTQYF.

This clonotype was found a few times. The chain links TRBV15 to TRBJ2-7; D is uncertain. The CDR3 is made up of 15 amino acids. CDR1 LNHNV and CDR2 YYDKDF come from the germline V gene (reference sequence). Trimming removed 1 base from V and 3 bases from J, with 13 bases in between. The CDR3 reads CATSRVPVVGYEQYF. The CDR3 DNA sequence: TGTGCCACCAGCAGAGTTCCTGTAGTCGGCTACGAGCAGTACTTC.

Only a few counts were recorded for this clonotype. The chain combines TRBV12-3 or TRBV12-4 with TRBJ1-2; D is uncertain. V was shortened by 1 base and J by 4 bases, with 10 bases between the two germline ends. The CDR3 has 14 residues. CDR3 DNA: TGTGCCAGCAGTTTAGATGCCGGTATCTATGGCTACACCTTC. Residues: CASSLDAGIYGYTF.